A single sample is the source of the 2 T cell receptor beta chains below, sequenced in a study of identical twins. In TCRdb, the 5' RACE reads were re-called with MiXCR into one record per CDR3 protein. The sample lists some 1,700,000 distinct CDR3 sequences; under 35% were seen once. The sequenced material came from cord blood. These receptors originate from a newborn girl in good health.

A note on this clonotype: A read error is possible here, since a much larger clone lies one base away. The V gene is TRBV27, the J gene TRBJ2-4; no clear D. The DNA matches TRBJ2-7 better at its end, which makes the J call doubtful. This CDR3 has 13 amino acids. Germline V gene data show CDR1 as MNHEY and CDR2 as SMNVEV (reference sequence). The chain's CDR3 is CASSLSSYYEQYF. Here the CDR3 DNA reads TGTGCCAGCAGTTTATCTAGCTACTACGAGCAGTACTTC.

In its sample, this clonotype was seen a few times. The CDR3 nucleotides are TGTGCCAGCACCCTAAGCACAGATACGCAGTATTTT. Residues: CASTLSTDTQYF. The chain joins TRBV7-2 to TRBJ2-3; no reliable D call. Germline values: CDR1 SGHTA, CDR2 FQGNSA. The CDR3 has 12 residues. The ends were cut back, 7 bases at V and 0 bases at J, with 5 bases in the middle.